This TCR beta chain appears in the sequencing data of a study of blood T cells in healthy people across ages (dated by TCRdb to between 2014 and 2017). About the full investigation: In model experiments, template switching captured about one uniquely barcoded TCR beta cDNA molecule for every two T cells. Age-related changes in TCR beta repertoire diversity were measured in the study by deep sequencing normalized with unique cDNA molecular identifiers. Donors were grouped into four age groups: young (average 16 years), middle-aged (39), aged (about 59) and long-lived (around 80). To avoid experimental bias, donors of different ages were spread randomly across the sequencing lanes. Two additional independent replicas of 1 million unique cDNA reads from the same blood draw were analyzed for two donors (one aged 18 to 30 and one aged 80 or older).

Donors were about 36 systemically healthy Caucasian individuals from Russia aged 6 to 90 years. Each donor gave ten milliliters of peripheral blood, drawn into EDTA-treated Vacutainer tubes. Ficoll-Paque density-gradient centrifugation was used to isolate PBMCs, with at least 7 million per sample. Total RNA was extracted from PBMCs with Trizol reagent, with at least 6 micrograms obtained per sample. For every donor, flow cytometry on a PBMC aliquot measured the percentage of naive CD45RAhigh/CD27high T cells. The library was prepared using 5' RACE. Sequencing took place on an Illumina HiSeq 2500. A second PCR of roughly 7 to 12 cycles was run with a J-beta primer mix and a sample-barcoded 5' primer. A template-switch 5' adaptor carrying 12 random nucleotides introduced a unique molecular identifier onto each TCR beta cDNA molecule. At least 3 million CDR3-containing paired-end reads were obtained from each sample. First-strand cDNA synthesis was performed from all RNA using the Mint cDNA synthesis kit, with priming by a TRBC-specific oligonucleotide. All cDNA was treated with uracil-DNA glycosylase and then went through a first 18-cycle PCR with the universal primers M1SS and BC2_uni_R. The study's own analysis went as follows. For normalization, 1 million high-quality reads, each with a distinct molecular identifier, were randomly selected from each sample. Instead of being binned into consensus sequences, reads with shared molecular identifiers were discarded. MiTCR, run with a Q25 quality threshold and the strictest error-elimination algorithm, handled CDR3 identification, clonotype clustering and error correction. Lower-bound total TCR beta diversity was estimated with a nonparametric unseen species model using Euler transformation. Through fastp at Q25 and MiXCR, TCRdb rebuilt clones from the public reads, retaining in-frame beta chains. Records with the same CDR3 protein are collapsed into one entry carrying the most frequent genes and DNA. Clone size and V and J calls follow TCRdb, not the original study. The sample table holds about a million distinct CDR3 sequences, of which about 51% were seen once. The ten largest clonotypes hold 20% to 25% of the sample.

As regards this clonotype: Its recognized antigen is unknown. Per-base quality was not reported, and no clone a single base away is much larger than it.

Results the study describes overall, beyond this receptor: The long-lived group showed more naive CD4+ T cells, fewer expanded clones and increased TCR diversity than the aged group, suggesting age selection. Donor CMV infection status was unknown, potentially confounding age-related changes in expanded clonotypes. As age increased, observed TCR beta diversity per million T cells dropped in a roughly linear way, and a significant reduction was already evident by age 40. Because profiling used bulk unsorted PBMCs, naive and antigen-experienced compartments could not be compared conclusively. Observed TCR beta diversity correlated strongly with the percentage of naive T cells measured by flow cytometry. Total diversity estimates from one million sequenced T cells were considered lower bounds and underestimates.

The CDR3 numbers 15 residues from cysteine through phenylalanine. Of all the DNA, just the CDR3 is kept, 45 bases in frame from base 1. Germline trimming: 6 bases from V, 4 bases from J; junction bases outside gene matches: 12. The germline V gene (reference sequence) yields MNHEY for CDR1 and SMNVEV for CDR2. The sequencing input was blood. This receptor was taken from a woman in her sixties or seventies in good health. The receptor chain draws on TRBV27 and TRBJ2-7; 7 nucleotides in the junction match TRBD2. Here is the DNA: TGTGCCAGCAGAGCTCTCGGGCTAGCGGATTACGAGCAGTACTTC. It codes for CASRALGLADYEQYF.